Sequencing of this TCR beta chain was carried out in a study of blood T cell repertoires in COVID-19. Overall study context: From T cells, B-cell-depleted T cells, or PBMCs came the material, which was cDNA or gDNA.

Per the original data handling: Nucleated cell number was recorded as an estimate derived from reference gene primer amplification. Profiled with immunoSEQ multiplex PCR; TCRdb holds only in-frame clones, not every one. The V and J calls and clone size come from that table; D and trimming were worked out from the DNA. This table has 200,000 to 250,000 clones, about four fifths appearing once. The study assigned cohorts using participant-reported clinical history. Recovered participants had two consecutive negative NP/OP PCR tests, healthcare professional clearance, or symptom resolution. The clonotype was recovered from a woman aged 55-69 years who had recovered from COVID-19. What was sequenced was PBMCs or T cells enriched from blood (not recorded which).

This chain's CDR3 is CATSREPGEYNEQFF. In nucleotides, the CDR3 is TGTGCCACCAGCAGAGAACCAGGGGAATACAATGAGCAGTTCTTC. V is TRBV15 and J is TRBJ2-1; weak D call: TRBD1 (6 bases). Germline CDR1 is LNHNV and CDR2 is YYDKDF (reference sequence). Trimming shortened V by 0 bases and J by 4 bases, and 10 bases separated the two germline ends. This CDR3 region has 15 residues.